The T cell receptor (beta chain) under discussion was sequenced for a study of T cell responses to AZD1222 COVID-19 vaccine. In this sample, this clone turned up a few times. Sequencing was performed with immunoSEQ multiplex PCR; in TCRdb, only in-frame clones are kept and a portion is missing. The sample holds 70,000 or so clones, around 86% seen once. Germline CDR1 SGHAT, CDR2 FQNNGV. With 3 bases clipped from V and 6 bases from J, the junction kept 12 bases outside the gene matches. There are 17 residues in the CDR3. This receptor was identified in an adult in good health. This specimen was peripheral blood, taken on day 0 of AZD1222 vaccination. This rearrangement joins TRBV11-2 to TRBJ2-1; 9 nucleotides agree with TRBD2. This CDR3 is CASSFSPGTSLFNEQFF. The DNA of the CDR3 is TGTGCCAGCAGCTTCAGCCCCGGGACTAGCTTATTCAATGAGCAGTTCTTC.